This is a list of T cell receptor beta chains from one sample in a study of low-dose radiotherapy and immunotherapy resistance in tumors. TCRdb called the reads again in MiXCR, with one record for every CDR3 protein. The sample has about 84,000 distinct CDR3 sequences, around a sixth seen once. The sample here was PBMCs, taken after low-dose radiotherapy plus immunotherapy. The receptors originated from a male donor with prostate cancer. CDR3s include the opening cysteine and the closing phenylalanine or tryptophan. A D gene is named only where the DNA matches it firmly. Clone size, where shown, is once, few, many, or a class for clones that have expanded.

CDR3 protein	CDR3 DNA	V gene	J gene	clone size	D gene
CAISGTATGELFF	TGTGCCATCAGTGGGACGGCCACCGGGGAGCTGTTTTTT	TRBV10-3	TRBJ2-2	NA	NA
CASSLVTANQPQHF	TGTGCCAGCAGCTTAGTTACCGCTAATCAGCCCCAGCATTTT	TRBV7-8	TRBJ1-5	many	NA
CASSRLAEHNNEQFF	TGTGCCAGCAGTCGACTAGCGGAACATAACAATGAGCAGTTCTTC	TRBV6-8	TRBJ2-1	many	TRBD2
CASNQPSTGVGGTQYF	TGTGCCAGCAACCAACCATCAACAGGGGTAGGAGGGACCCAGTACTTC	TRBV6-6	TRBJ2-5	many	TRBD1
CASSLDTSGLRETQYF	TGTGCCAGCAGTTTAGACACTAGCGGTCTGAGGGAGACCCAGTACTTC	TRBV28	TRBJ2-5	many	TRBD2
CASSQLGPSSGNTIYF	TGTGCCAGCAGCCAATTAGGTCCGTCCTCTGGAAACACCATATATTTT	TRBV14	TRBJ1-3	many	NA
CASSQDRGLAGDTGELFF	TGCGCCAGCAGCCAAGATAGGGGACTAGCGGGGGACACCGGGGAGCTGTTTTTT	TRBV4-1	TRBJ2-2	many	TRBD2
CASSGTRGTGELFF	TGCGCCAGCAGCGGGACCAGGGGCACCGGGGAGCTGTTTTTT	TRBV5-1	TRBJ2-2	many	NA
CASTSPQQGRSYEQYF	TGTGCCAGCACCTCCCCCCAACAGGGCCGCTCCTACGAGCAGTACTTC	TRBV28	TRBJ2-7	many	NA
CASKLPGTGELFF	TGTGCCAGCAAACTCCCGGGGACCGGGGAGCTGTTTTTT	TRBV7-2	TRBJ2-2	few	NA
CASSVGYNEQFF	TGTGCCAGCAGCGTAGGCTACAATGAGCAGTTCTTC	TRBV7-6	TRBJ2-1	many	NA